This TCR beta chain is drawn from a study of blood T cell repertoires in COVID-19 (TCRdb year 2020). Background on the whole study: Samples from collaborators originated in the United States, Italy and Spain and spanned both the acute and convalescent phases of COVID-19. The prospective study material was composed of cDNA or gDNA derived from T cells, B-cell-depleted T cells, or PBMCs. Subjects who had been exposed to COVID-19, were actively infected with it, or had recovered from it provided the deeply sampled blood TCRbeta repertoires that made up the dataset. The repertoires were made available in a free public database intended to serve as a resource for research on the immune response to SARS-CoV-2. The samples were drawn from the first 160 participants of the ongoing ImmuneRACE study and from 950 to 1,500 subjects provided by 6 global collaborators. A de-identified subject ID, COVID-19 status, age in years and sex were almost always included in the sample metadata. Where available, HLA class I and class II types were taken from metadata supplied by the sample provider and were not determined by assay-based typing.

As to this clone: This receptor's antigen is unknown. Base qualities were left out, and no much larger clone turns up one base away.

Study-level results and caveats: Clinical and demographic metadata were provided uncurated, with the amount varying by source and participant.

Whole blood was collected in K2EDTA tubes by collaborating institutions according to the institutions' own protocols. For TCRbeta analysis, collaborators shipped samples as frozen whole blood, isolated PBMCs, or DNA extracted from either of those sample types. Taken from cysteine to phenylalanine, the CDR3 has 14 residues. The kept DNA is CDR3 alone, 42 bases in frame from the first base. CDR1 and CDR2, per the germline V gene, are MDHEN and SYDVKM. Trimming removed 3 bases from V and 4 bases from J, leaving 10 bases between the germline ends. TCRbeta CDR3 regions were amplified from genomic DNA using the immunoSEQ Assay, a bias-controlled multiplex PCR. The original pipeline was this. The number of nucleated cells in each sample was estimated from the amplification of reference gene primers within the assay. To quantify the absolute abundance of each unique TCRbeta CDR3 rearrangement, sequence reads were collapsed and filtered. Productive Simpson clonality was computed per sample as the square root of Simpson's diversity index over productive rearrangements. This is the immuneACCESS table as TCRdb keeps it, with only in-frame sequences that have V and J called. A part of the clones is gone; compared with another copy, unresolved V genes explain less than half, and the rest is unexplained. V, J and clone size are taken as reported in that table, and D and trimming were inferred from the DNA itself. Here the sample has under 85,000 clones; over 80% occur a single time. 3.5% of the sample is held by the ten biggest clonotypes.

The receptor was derived from a man aged 50 to 60 with acute or convalescent COVID-19. The chain uses TRBV28 and TRBJ1-5; matching of 5 bases hints at TRBD1 as the D gene. The sequencing sample was made of peripheral blood. The sequenced DNA is TGTGCCAGCAGTTTGGGGGGGGTTAATCAGCCCCAGCATTTT. It is translated as CASSLGGVNQPQHF.